Each of the 10 T cell receptor beta chains below was sequenced from the same sample in a study of blood T cell repertoires in COVID-19 (dated by TCRdb to the early 2020s). Library prep was done by the immunoSEQ multiplex PCR assay. TCRdb stores this immuneACCESS table with in-frame sequences only. Part of the clones is absent; in the studies checked, under half of the shortfall reflects unresolved V genes, and no reason is known for the rest. This sample is represented by 50,000 to 70,000 clones; 80% to 85% of them were singletons. The ten largest clones represent approximately 8.9% of the sample. The specimen sequenced was peripheral blood. The receptors stem from an elderly man with COVID-19, enrolled during active disease.

The rearrangement links TRBV6-2 or TRBV6-3 to TRBJ2-1; 8 nucleotides match TRBD2. V shed 0 bases and J 3 bases; nucleotides not matched to a gene: 4. Germline V gives CDR1 MNHEY, CDR2 SVGEGT. The CDR3 has 16 residues. The CDR3 sequence is CASSYSSGSGYNEQFF. The CDR3 region has the DNA TGTGCCAGCAGTTACTCGAGCGGGAGCGGCTACAATGAGCAGTTCTTC.

V and J are TRBV9 and TRBJ1-1; D uncertain. Trimming shortened V by 4 bases and J by 0 bases, and 13 bases separated the two germline ends. CDR3 length: 15 amino acids. Germline-derived CDR1 and CDR2 are SGDLS and YYNGEE. CDR3 loop: CASSTHGDLNTEAFF. The CDR3 bases are TGTGCCAGCAGCACCCACGGAGATCTGAACACTGAAGCTTTCTTT. Variable domain in full (rest from reference TRBV9 and TRBJ1-1): DSGVTQTPKHLITATGQRVTLRCSPRSGDLSVYWYQQSLDQGLQFLIQYYNGEERAKGNILERFSAQQFPDLHSELNLSSLELGDSALYFCASSTHGDLNTEAFFGQGTRLTVV.

V and J are TRBV19 and TRBJ2-1, with 7 bases lining up with TRBD1. The CDR3 extends over 16 amino acids. Germline assignment: CDR1 LNHDA and CDR2 SQIVND (reference sequence). Unmatched junction bases numbered 8, after V lost 1 base and J lost 5 bases. CDR3 residues: CASSIVARGRNNEQFF. The DNA for the CDR3 is TGTGCCAGTAGTATAGTAGCCAGGGGGAGAAACAATGAGCAGTTCTTC.

The chain recombines TRBV10-3 with TRBJ1-3; TRBD1 aligns across 9 bases. CDR1 and CDR2 (germline): ENHRY, SYGVKD. The V gene end was trimmed by 4 bases and the J gene end by 0 bases; junction bases not matched to a gene: 4. The CDR3 is 16 residues long. The CDR3 sequence: CAISVGTGSSGNTIYF. CDR3 DNA: TGTGCCATCAGTGTCGGGACAGGGTCCTCTGGAAACACCATATATTTT.

V and J are TRBV18 and TRBJ2-5; D is perhaps TRBD2 (5 bases). The CDR3 runs to 14 residues. Trimming removed 5 bases at V and 0 bases at J, with 10 bases between. Germline CDR1 KGHSH, CDR2 LQKENI. The CDR3 sequence is CASSLRGNQETQYF. The CDR3 coding sequence is TGTGCCAGCTCATTAAGAGGGAACCAAGAGACCCAGTACTTC.

The V call is TRBV19, the J call TRBJ1-2; D perhaps matches TRBD1 (6 bases). CDR3 length: 14 residues. V was clipped by 5 bases and J by 2 bases, with 12 bases between them. The germline V gene encodes CDR1 LNHDA and CDR2 SQIVND (reference sequence). DNA of the CDR3: TGTGCCAGTAGTCGTAACAGGGTCAACTATGGCTACACCTTC. Translation: CASSRNRVNYGYTF. Full variable domain (remainder filled in from reference TRBV19 and TRBJ1-2): DGGITQSPKYLFRKEGQNVTLSCEQNLNHDAMYWYRQDPGQGLRLIYYSQIVNDFQKGDIAEGYSVSREKKESFPLTVTSAQKNPTAFYLCASSRNRVNYGYTFGSGTRLTVV.

The gene calls are TRBV12-3 or TRBV12-4 and TRBJ1-1; no firm D call. The length of the CDR3 is 13 residues. The V end was cut by 6 bases, the J end by 1 base, with 9 bases between. The CDR3 reads CASSPGSNTEAFF. The CDR3 DNA reads TGTGCCAGCAGCCCCGGGTCGAACACTGAAGCTTTCTTT.

This sequence joins TRBV30 and TRBJ2-4, with D hard to call. V lost 1 base and J 0 bases, leaving 7 bases between the germline ends. Germline V gene sequence: CDR1 GTSNPN, CDR2 SVGIG (reference sequence). This CDR3 is 14 amino acids long. CDR3 coding DNA: TGTGCCTGGAGTGATGGCTTAGCCAAAAACATTCAGTACTTC. It yields the protein CAWSDGLAKNIQYF.

This clone appeared once. The chain employs TRBV7-9 and TRBJ1-1; tentative D call: TRBD1 (6 bases). This CDR3 contains 16 residues. V was cut by 4 bases and J by 1 base, with 16 bases left in between. The germline CDR1 and CDR2 sequences are SEHNR and FQNEAQ (reference sequence). CDR3 DNA: TGTGCCAGCAGCTATACGACGGGACACTCGAACACTGAAGCTTTCTTT. Translation gives CASSYTTGHSNTEAFF.

This chain joins TRBV18 and TRBJ2-5; 8 bases are a match to TRBD1. V lost 2 bases, J lost 3 bases, and 5 bases stayed unmatched. CDR3 length equals 15 residues. Per the germline V gene, CDR1 is KGHSH and CDR2 is LQKENI. The CDR3 protein is CASSPKDRVKETQYF. In DNA, the CDR3 is TGTGCCAGCTCACCAAAGGACAGGGTAAAAGAGACCCAGTACTTC.